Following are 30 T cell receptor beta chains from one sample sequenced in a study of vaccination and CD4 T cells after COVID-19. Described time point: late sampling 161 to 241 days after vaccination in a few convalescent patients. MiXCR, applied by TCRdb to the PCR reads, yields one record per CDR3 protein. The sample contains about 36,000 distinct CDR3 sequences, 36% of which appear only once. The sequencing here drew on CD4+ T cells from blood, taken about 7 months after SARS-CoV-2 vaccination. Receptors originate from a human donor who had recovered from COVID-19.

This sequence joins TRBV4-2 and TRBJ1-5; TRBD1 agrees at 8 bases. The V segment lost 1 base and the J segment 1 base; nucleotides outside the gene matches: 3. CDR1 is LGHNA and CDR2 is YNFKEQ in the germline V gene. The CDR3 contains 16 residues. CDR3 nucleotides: TGTGCCAGCAGCCAAGGAGGACAGGGAAGCAATCAGCCCCAGCATTTT. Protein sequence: CASSQGGQGSNQPQHF.

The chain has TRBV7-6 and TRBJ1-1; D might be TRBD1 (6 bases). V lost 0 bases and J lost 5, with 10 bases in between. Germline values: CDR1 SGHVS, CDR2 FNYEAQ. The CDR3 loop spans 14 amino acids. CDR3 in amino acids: CASSLASGATEAFF. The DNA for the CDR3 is TGTGCCAGCAGCTTAGCGTCAGGGGCGACTGAAGCTTTCTTT.

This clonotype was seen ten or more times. The CDR3 reads CASSLGLAGGTDTQYF. CDR3 nucleotides: TGTGCCAGCAGCCTAGGGCTAGCGGGAGGCACAGATACGCAGTATTTT. The V gene is TRBV7-3, the J gene TRBJ2-3; TRBD2 aligns across 10 bases. V lost 5 bases and J lost 1; bases outside the gene matches: 6. Germline V gene data show CDR1 as SGHTA and CDR2 as FQGTGA. The CDR3 is 16 amino acids. The whole variable domain, remainder taken from reference TRBV7-3 and TRBJ2-3, is GAGVSQTPSNKVTEKGKYVELRCDPISGHTALYWYRQSLGQGPEFLIYFQGTGAADDSGLPNDRFFAVRPEGSVSTLKIQRTERGDSAVYLCASSLGLAGGTDTQYFGPGTRLTVL.

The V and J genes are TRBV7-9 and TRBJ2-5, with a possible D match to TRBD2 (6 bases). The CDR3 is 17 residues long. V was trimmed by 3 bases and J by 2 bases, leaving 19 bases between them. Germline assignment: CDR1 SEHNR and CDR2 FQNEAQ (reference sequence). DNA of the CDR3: TGTGCCAGCAGCTTCGTCGGCGGGACTCCCTCACAAGAGACCCAGTACTTC. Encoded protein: CASSFVGGTPSQETQYF.

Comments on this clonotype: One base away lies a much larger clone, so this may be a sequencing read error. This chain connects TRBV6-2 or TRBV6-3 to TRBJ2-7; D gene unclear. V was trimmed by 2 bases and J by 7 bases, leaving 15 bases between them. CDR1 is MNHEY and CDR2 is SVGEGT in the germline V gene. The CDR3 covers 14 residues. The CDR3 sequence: CASSYSSSYNEQYF. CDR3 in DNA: TGTGCCAGCAGTTACAGCAGCTCCTACAATGAGCAGTACTTC.

The CDR3 spells CATSRDSRDSYGYTF. The CDR3 nucleotides are TGTGCCACCAGCAGAGATTCCCGGGACAGTTATGGCTACACCTTC. The chain joins TRBV15 to TRBJ1-2; the match to TRBD1 covers 7 bases. V gave up 0 bases and J gave up 5 bases; unmatched junction bases: 6. CDR1 and CDR2 (germline): LNHNV, YYDKDF (reference sequence). The CDR3 has 15 residues.

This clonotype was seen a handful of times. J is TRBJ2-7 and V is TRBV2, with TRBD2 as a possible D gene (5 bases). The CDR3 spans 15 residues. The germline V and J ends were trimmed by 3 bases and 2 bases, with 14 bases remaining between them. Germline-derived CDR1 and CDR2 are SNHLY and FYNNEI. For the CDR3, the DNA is TGTGCCAGCAGTGACCCTGGACTTCAACCCTACGAGCAGTACTTC. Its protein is CASSDPGLQPYEQYF.

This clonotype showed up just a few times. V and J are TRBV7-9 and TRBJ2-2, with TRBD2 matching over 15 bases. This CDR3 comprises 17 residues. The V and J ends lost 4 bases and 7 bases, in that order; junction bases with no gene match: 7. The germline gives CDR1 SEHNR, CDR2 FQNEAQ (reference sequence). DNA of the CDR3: TGTGCCAGCAGCTCGACCGGACTAGCGGGAGGGGGCGGGGAGCTGTTTTTT. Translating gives CASSSTGLAGGGGELFF.

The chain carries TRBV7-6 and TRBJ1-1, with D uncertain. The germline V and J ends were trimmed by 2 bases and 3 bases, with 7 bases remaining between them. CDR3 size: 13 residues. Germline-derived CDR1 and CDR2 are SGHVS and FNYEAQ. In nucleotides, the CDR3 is TGTGCCAGCAGCTTAAATCGGGACACTGAAGCTTTCTTT. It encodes CASSLNRDTEAFF. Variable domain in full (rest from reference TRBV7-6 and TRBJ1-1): GAGVSQSPRYKVTKRGQDVALRCDPISGHVSLYWYRQALGQGPEFLTYFNYEAQQDKSGLPNDRFSAERPEGSISTLTIQRTEQRDSAMYRCASSLNRDTEAFFGQGTRLTVV.

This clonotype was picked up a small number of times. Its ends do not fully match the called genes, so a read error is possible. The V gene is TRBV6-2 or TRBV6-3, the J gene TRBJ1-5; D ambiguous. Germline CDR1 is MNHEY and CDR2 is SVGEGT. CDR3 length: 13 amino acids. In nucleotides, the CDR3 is TGTGCCAGCAGTGAGCCAGGTAATCAGCCCCGGCATTTT. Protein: CASSEPGNQPRHF.

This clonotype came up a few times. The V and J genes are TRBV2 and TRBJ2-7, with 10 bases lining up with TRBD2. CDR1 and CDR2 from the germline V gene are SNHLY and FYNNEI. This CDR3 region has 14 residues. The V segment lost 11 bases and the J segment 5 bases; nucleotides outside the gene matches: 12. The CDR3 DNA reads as TGTGCCGGTAAAAGCGGGAGGGCCCTCGACGAGCAGTACTTC. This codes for CAGKSGRALDEQYF.

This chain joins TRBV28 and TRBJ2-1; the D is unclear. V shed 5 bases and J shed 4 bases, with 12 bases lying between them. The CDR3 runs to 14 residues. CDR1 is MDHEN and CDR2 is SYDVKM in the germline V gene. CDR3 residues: CASSRDQAYNEQFF. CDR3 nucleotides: TGTGCCAGCAGTCGAGATCAAGCATACAATGAGCAGTTCTTC.

The CDR3 DNA is TGTGCCAGCAGTTACCGCTTACAGAGATCCCAAGAGACCCAGTACTTC. It encodes CASSYRLQRSQETQYF. V and J are TRBV6-5 and TRBJ2-5; D remains unclear. V lost 2 bases and J lost 1, with 14 bases in between. Germline loops: CDR1 MNHEY, CDR2 SVGAGI. The CDR3 totals 16 residues.

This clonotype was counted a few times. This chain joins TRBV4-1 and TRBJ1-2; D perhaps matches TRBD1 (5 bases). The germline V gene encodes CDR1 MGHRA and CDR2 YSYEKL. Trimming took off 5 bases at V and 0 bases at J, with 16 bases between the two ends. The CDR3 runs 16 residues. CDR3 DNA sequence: TGCGCCAGCAGCAACTCCCGGGGGGGGACTAACTATGGCTACACCTTC. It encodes CASSNSRGGTNYGYTF.

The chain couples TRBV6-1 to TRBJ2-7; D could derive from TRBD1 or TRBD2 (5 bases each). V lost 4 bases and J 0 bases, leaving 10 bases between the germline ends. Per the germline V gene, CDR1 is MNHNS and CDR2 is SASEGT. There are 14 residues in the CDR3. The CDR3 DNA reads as TGTGCCAGCAGTGCTAATGGGGGCTCCTACGAGCAGTACTTC. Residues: CASSANGGSYEQYF.

The CDR3 DNA follows: TGCGCCAGCAGCCAGGTGGGACAGAGAGAGACCCAGTACTTC. Amino acid sequence: CASSQVGQRETQYF. J is TRBJ2-5 and V is TRBV4-1; 7 bases match TRBD1. The CDR3 runs to 14 residues. Per germline, CDR1 MGHRA and CDR2 YSYEKL. The J segment lost 4 bases and the V segment lost 3 bases, leaving 5 bases of the junction unmatched.

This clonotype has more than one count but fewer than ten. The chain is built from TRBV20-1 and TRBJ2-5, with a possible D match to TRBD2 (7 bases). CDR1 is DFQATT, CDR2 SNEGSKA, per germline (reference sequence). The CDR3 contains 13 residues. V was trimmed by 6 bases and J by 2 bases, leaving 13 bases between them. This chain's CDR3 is CSAAGQTQETQYF. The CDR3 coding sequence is TGCAGTGCAGCGGGACAAACACAAGAGACCCAGTACTTC.

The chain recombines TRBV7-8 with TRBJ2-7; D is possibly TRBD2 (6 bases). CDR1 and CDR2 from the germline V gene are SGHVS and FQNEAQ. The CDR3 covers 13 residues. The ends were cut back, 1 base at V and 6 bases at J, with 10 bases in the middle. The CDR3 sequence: CASSLESRGEQYF. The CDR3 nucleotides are TGTGCCAGCAGCTTAGAATCGCGGGGCGAGCAGTACTTC.

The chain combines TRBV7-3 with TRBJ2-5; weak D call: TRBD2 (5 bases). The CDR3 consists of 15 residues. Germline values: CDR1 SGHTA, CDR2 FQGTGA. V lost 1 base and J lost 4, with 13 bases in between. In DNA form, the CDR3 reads TGTGCCAGCAGCTTAAGGGCCGGGGATCGAGAGACCCAGTACTTC. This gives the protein CASSLRAGDRETQYF.

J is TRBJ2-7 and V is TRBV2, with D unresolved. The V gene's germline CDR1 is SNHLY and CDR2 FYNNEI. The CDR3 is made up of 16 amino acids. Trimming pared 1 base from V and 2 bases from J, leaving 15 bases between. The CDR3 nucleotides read TGTGCCAGCAGTGAAGTAGGTGGGCGAGGAACCTACGAGCAGTACTTC. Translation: CASSEVGGRGTYEQYF.

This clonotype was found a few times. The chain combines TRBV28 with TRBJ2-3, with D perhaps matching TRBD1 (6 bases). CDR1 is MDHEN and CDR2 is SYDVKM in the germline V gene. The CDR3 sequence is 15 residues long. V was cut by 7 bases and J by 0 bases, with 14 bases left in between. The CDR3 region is CASKRTALSTDTQYF. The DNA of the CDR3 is TGTGCCAGCAAACGGACAGCTTTAAGCACAGATACGCAGTATTTT.

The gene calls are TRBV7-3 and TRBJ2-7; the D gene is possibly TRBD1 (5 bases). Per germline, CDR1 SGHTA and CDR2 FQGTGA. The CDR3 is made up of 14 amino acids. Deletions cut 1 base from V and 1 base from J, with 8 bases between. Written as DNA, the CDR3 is TGTGCCAGCAGCTTAATTCCAGGGTCCTACGAGCAGTACTTC. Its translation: CASSLIPGSYEQYF. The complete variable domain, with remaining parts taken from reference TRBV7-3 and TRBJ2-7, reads GAGVSQTPSNKVTEKGKYVELRCDPISGHTALYWYRQSLGQGPEFLIYFQGTGAADDSGLPNDRFFAVRPEGSVSTLKIQRTERGDSAVYLCASSLIPGSYEQYFGPGTRLTVT.

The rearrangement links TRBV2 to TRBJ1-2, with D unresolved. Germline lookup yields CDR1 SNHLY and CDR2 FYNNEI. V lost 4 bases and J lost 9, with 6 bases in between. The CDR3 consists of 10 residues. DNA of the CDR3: TGTGCCAGCAGTGGTCCGCGCTACACCTTC. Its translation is CASSGPRYTF.

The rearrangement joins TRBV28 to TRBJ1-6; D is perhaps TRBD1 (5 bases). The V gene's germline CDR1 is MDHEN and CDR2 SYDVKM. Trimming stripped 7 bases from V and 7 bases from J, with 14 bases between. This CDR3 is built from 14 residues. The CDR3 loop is CASNRRVWNSPLHF. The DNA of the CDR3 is TGTGCCAGCAACCGCAGGGTTTGGAATTCACCCCTCCACTTT.

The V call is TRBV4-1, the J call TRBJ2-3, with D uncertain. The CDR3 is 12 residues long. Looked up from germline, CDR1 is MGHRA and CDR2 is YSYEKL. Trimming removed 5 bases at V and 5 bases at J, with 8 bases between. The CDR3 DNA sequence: TGCGCCAGCAGCTACGCGGTAGATACGCAGTATTTT. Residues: CASSYAVDTQYF.

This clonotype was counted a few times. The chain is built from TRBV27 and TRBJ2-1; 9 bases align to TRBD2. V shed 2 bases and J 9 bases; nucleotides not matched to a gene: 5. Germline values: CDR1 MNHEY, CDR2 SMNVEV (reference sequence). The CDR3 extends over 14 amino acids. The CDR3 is CASSLGLAWAEQFF. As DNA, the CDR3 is TGTGCCAGCAGTTTAGGACTAGCGTGGGCTGAGCAGTTCTTC.

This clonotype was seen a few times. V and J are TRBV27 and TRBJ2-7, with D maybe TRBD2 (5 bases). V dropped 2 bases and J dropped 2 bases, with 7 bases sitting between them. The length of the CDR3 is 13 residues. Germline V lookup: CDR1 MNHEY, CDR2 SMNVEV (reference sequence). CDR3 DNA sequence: TGTGCCAGCAGTTTAGGGGAGACCTACGAGCAGTACTTC. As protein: CASSLGETYEQYF.

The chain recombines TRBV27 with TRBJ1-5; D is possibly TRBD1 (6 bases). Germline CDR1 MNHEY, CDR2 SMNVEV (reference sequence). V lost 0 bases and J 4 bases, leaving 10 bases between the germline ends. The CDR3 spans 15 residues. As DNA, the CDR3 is TGTGCCAGCAGTTTATCAGGGGGAGCGAATCAGCCCCAGCATTTT. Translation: CASSLSGGANQPQHF.

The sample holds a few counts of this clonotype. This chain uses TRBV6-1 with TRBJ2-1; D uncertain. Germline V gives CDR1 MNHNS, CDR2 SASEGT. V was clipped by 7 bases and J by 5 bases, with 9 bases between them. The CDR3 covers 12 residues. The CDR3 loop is CASNLGDNEQFF. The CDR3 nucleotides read TGTGCCAGCAACCTAGGAGACAATGAGCAGTTCTTC.

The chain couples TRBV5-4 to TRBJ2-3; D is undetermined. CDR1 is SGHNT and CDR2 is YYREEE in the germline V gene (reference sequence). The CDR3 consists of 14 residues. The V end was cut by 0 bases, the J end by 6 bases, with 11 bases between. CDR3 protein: CASSLVSVPDTQYF. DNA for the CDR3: TGTGCCAGCAGCTTGGTGAGCGTACCGGATACGCAGTATTTT.